This T cell receptor beta chain is drawn from a study of neoadjuvant nivolumab and ipilimumab in lung cancer. Measured with immunoSEQ multiplex PCR; TCRdb has only the in-frame clones, and not every one. The table has thousands of clones, approximately 76% seen once. Per the germline V gene, CDR1 is SGHNT and CDR2 is YYREEE (reference sequence). This CDR3 spans 14 amino acids. V trimming: 2 bases; J trimming: 9 bases; junction bases outside the gene matches: 6. This chain connects TRBV5-4 to TRBJ2-1, with 9 positions matching TRBD2. The receptor's source is an adult with non-small cell lung cancer. Sequenced here: tumor tissue, sampled after neoadjuvant nivolumab, alone or with ipilimumab, at or shortly before surgery. CDR3 coding DNA: TGTGCCAGCAGCTTAGCGGGAGGAACCAGTGAGCAGTTCTTC. Translated: CASSLAGGTSEQFF. The full variable domain, its missing parts supplied by reference TRBV5-4 and TRBJ2-1, is ETGVTQSPTHLIKTRGQQVTLRCSSQSGHNTVSWYQQALGQGPQFIFQYYREEENGRGNFPPRFSGLQFPNYSSELNVNALELDDSALYLCASSLAGGTSEQFFGPGTRLTVL.